This T cell receptor beta chain was documented in a study of blood T cell repertoires in COVID-19. As for the study in general: Sites across the United States, Italy and Spain contributed samples from acute and convalescent COVID-19. PBMCs, B-cell-depleted T cells, or T cells were the source of the cDNA or gDNA that made up the material.

With V trimmed by 5 bases and J by 2 bases, 17 bases remained unmatched. The CDR3 loop spans 18 amino acids. Germline V lookup: CDR1 SEHNR, CDR2 FQNEAQ (reference sequence). The data were produced by immunoSEQ multiplex PCR, yet TCRdb's version contains in-frame clones alone and is incomplete. The data show 100,000 or so clones, with roughly 69% seen just once and approximately 6.3% held by the top ten. Source material: peripheral blood. The source is a man older than 75 with acute or convalescent COVID-19. J is TRBJ1-2 and V is TRBV7-9; the match to TRBD1 covers 7 bases. CDR3: CASSPIGQVKGGNYGYTF. As DNA, the CDR3 is TGTGCCAGCAGCCCAATAGGGCAAGTTAAAGGGGGCAACTATGGCTACACCTTC.